These 14 T cell receptor beta chains were sequenced from one sample in a study of cytomegalovirus exposure and HLA in healthy donors. Both 60 Vbeta primers and 13 Jbeta primers went into the PCR. Repertoires were generated with immunoSEQ multiplex PCR, while TCRdb's copy carries only in-frame clones and drops some. The sample has over 200,000 clones; around 85% are singletons. Sequenced sample: PBMCs. The receptors were gathered from a human donor in good health.

The CDR3 sequence is CASSYRTANTEAFF. The CDR3 DNA sequence: TGTGCCAGCAGTTACCGGACAGCGAACACTGAAGCTTTCTTT. The chain is built from TRBV6-5 and TRBJ1-1, with D tentatively TRBD1 (6 bases). The CDR3 consists of 14 residues. V was trimmed by 2 bases and J by 1 base, leaving 8 bases between them. Germline CDR1 is MNHEY and CDR2 is SVGAGI.

The V gene is TRBV2, the J gene TRBJ1-1, with D hard to call. This CDR3 is built from 13 residues. The germline CDR1 and CDR2 sequences are SNHLY and FYNNEI. V was cut by 3 bases and J by 8 bases, with 13 bases left in between. The CDR3 here is CASSERGKLEAFF. The CDR3 coding sequence is TGTGCCAGCAGTGAGAGAGGTAAACTAGAAGCTTTCTTT.

The J gene is TRBJ2-1, the V gene TRBV9; D may be TRBD2 (6 bases). This CDR3 region has 15 residues. V was trimmed by 5 bases and J by 1 base, leaving 13 bases between them. CDR1 SGDLS and CDR2 YYNGEE come from the germline V gene. Here the CDR3 reads CASSVSGPSYNEQFF. CDR3 nucleotides: TGTGCCAGCAGTGTTAGCGGACCGTCCTACAATGAGCAGTTCTTC.

This clone was detected only once. The CDR3 reads CASSARTGSYEQYF. CDR3 sequence (DNA): TGTGCCAGCAGCGCTAGGACAGGGTCCTACGAGCAGTACTTC. The rearrangement joins TRBV9 to TRBJ2-7, with 8 bases matching TRBD1. Germline V CDR1 and CDR2: SGDLS, YYNGEE. The CDR3 loop spans 14 amino acids. Trimming at V came to 3 bases and at J to 1 base, leaving 3 bases not matched to a gene.

V usage is TRBV7-6 and J usage is TRBJ2-7, with a tentative D call TRBD2 (6 bases). Germline lookup yields CDR1 SGHVS and CDR2 FNYEAQ. V was shortened by 5 bases and J by 8 bases, with 16 bases between the two germline ends. This CDR3 is built from 13 residues. The CDR3, as DNA: TGTGCCAGCAGCCCCGCCGGGGGAGGACAGCAGTACTTC. Encoded protein: CASSPAGGGQQYF.

This chain uses TRBV1 with TRBJ2-3; TRBD2 was called by the table and not checked on the DNA. TRBV1 is a pseudogene segment. The CDR3 spans 19 residues. The CDR3 DNA is TGCACCAGCAGCACCGGGACTAGCGGGAGTCTGAAGTTCACAGATACGCAGTATTTT. Translating it yields CTSSTGTSGSLKFTDTQYF.

With respect to this clone: One end of the junction varies from germline; a read error may be responsible. The rearrangement links TRBV4-3 to TRBJ1-2; D is ambiguous. CDR3 size: 14 residues. Germline CDR1 LGHNA, CDR2 YSLEER. The CDR3 DNA reads as TGCGCCAGCAGCCAAGAGGAGCGTAGCTATGGCTACCCCTTC. Protein sequence: CASSQEERSYGYPF.

V and J are TRBV20-1 and TRBJ2-1; D remains unclear. The CDR3 totals 11 residues. Germline loops: CDR1 DFQATT, CDR2 SNEGSKA (reference sequence). With 1 base removed from V and 12 bases from J, the gap between germline ends came to 10 bases. The CDR3 region is CSARGLTGQFF. The CDR3 DNA follows: TGCAGTGCTAGAGGGTTGACGGGGCAGTTCTTC.

About this clone itself: Other DNA sequences in the sample encode the same CDR3. The chain joins TRBV28 to TRBJ2-2; D not certain. The germline V gene has CDR1 MDHEN and CDR2 SYDVKM. Trimming took off 5 bases at V and 5 bases at J, with 6 bases between the two ends. The CDR3 is made up of 12 amino acids. The CDR3 sequence: CASSLRTGELFF. CDR3 DNA sequence: TGTGCCAGCAGTCTACGGACCGGGGAGCTGTTTTTT.

The J gene is TRBJ1-1, the V gene TRBV5-4, with D perhaps TRBD1 (5 bases). The V end lost 4 bases, the J end lost 8 bases, and 9 bases lay between the germline ends. Germline V CDR1 and CDR2: SGHNT, YYREEE (reference sequence). The CDR3 loop spans 11 amino acids. As DNA, the CDR3 is TGTGCCAGCAGCCAACAGGACGAAGCTTTCTTT. Translated: CASSQQDEAFF.

V is TRBV7-2 and J is TRBJ2-1; the match to TRBD2 covers 9 bases. The CDR3 consists of 14 residues. V lost 4 bases and J lost 8; bases outside the gene matches: 6. Germline-derived CDR1 and CDR2 are SGHTA and FQGNSA. CDR3 sequence (DNA): TGTGCCAGCAGCTCCGGACTAGCGTCCGATGAGCAGTTCTTC. Protein: CASSSGLASDEQFF.

V usage is TRBV30 and J usage is TRBJ1-2, with 9 bases fitting TRBD1. Germline V gene lookup returns CDR1 GTSNPN and CDR2 SVGIG (reference sequence). Unmatched junction bases numbered 1, after V lost 0 bases and J lost 2 bases. The CDR3 has 14 amino acids. This CDR3 is CAWSVTGGNYGYTF. As DNA, the CDR3 is TGTGCCTGGAGTGTGACAGGGGGAAACTATGGCTACACCTTC.

The chain is built from TRBV4-2 and TRBJ2-6; the match to TRBD1 covers 7 bases. Germline trimming cut 0 bases from V and 3 bases from J; bases unmatched to any gene: 11. The CDR3 is 19 amino acids. In germline, CDR1 is LGHNA, CDR2 YNFKEQ. The DNA of the CDR3 is TGTGCCAGCAGCCAAGAATTGAGACAGGGCTTAAGTGGGGCCAACGTCCTGACTTTC. Protein: CASSQELRQGLSGANVLTF.

The chain has TRBV30 and TRBJ1-1; TRBD1 might be the D (6 bases). The V and J ends lost 7 bases and 5 bases respectively, with 14 bases between them. Germline V gene lookup returns CDR1 GTSNPN and CDR2 SVGIG (reference sequence). This CDR3 has 12 amino acids. CDR3 DNA sequence: TGTGCCTCTAGAACAGGGTTTACTGAAGCTTTCTTT. Translation: CASRTGFTEAFF.